This T cell receptor beta chain was identified in a study of response to subunit inactivated influenza vaccine. This clonotype was detected a few times. The target antigen is unknown. Overall study results and limits: Each seasonal flu vaccination may recruit only limited new T cells, authors suggested.

TCRdb fed the RT-PCR reads into MiXCR, producing one record per CDR3 protein. The profile covers hundreds of thousands of distinct CDR3 sequences, with roughly 10% appearing a single time and roughly 10% taken by the ten largest. In germline, CDR1 is SGHRS, CDR2 YFSETQ. CDR3 size: 14 residues. The ends were cut back, 3 bases at V and 5 bases at J, with 14 bases in the middle. The sequence was collected from a man aged 45 to 65 who received an inactivated influenza vaccine. The chain combines TRBV5-1 with TRBJ2-5; a possible D gene is TRBD2 (7 bases). The sequences come from PBMCs from blood, collected on the day of vaccination. Here the CDR3 DNA reads TGCGCCAGCAGCTCCCAGGGGAGGGTGGAGACCCAGTACTTC. Translated, it gives CASSSQGRVETQYF.